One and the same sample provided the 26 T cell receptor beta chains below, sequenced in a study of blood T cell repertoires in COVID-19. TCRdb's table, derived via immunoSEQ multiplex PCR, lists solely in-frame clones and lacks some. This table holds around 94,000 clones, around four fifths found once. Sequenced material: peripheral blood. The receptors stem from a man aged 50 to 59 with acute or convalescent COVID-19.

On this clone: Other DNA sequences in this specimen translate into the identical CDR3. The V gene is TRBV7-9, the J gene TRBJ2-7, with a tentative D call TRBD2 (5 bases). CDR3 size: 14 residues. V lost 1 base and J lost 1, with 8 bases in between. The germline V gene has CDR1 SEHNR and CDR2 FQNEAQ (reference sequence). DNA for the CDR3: TGTGCCAGCAGCTTAGGGCCGGGGTCCTACGAGCAGTACTTC. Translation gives CASSLGPGSYEQYF.

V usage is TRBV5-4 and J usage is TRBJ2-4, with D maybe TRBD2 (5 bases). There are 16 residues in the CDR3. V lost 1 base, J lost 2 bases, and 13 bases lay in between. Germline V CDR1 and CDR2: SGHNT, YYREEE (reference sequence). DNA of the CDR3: TGTGCCAGCAGCTTGTGGCAACTCGGGACCAAAAACATTCAGTACTTC. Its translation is CASSLWQLGTKNIQYF.

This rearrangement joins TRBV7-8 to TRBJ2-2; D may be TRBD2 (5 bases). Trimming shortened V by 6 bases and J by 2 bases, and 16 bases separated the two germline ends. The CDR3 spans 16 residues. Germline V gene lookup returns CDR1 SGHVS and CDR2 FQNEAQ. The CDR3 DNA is TGTGCCAGCAGTGCCGGACTCCGAGCCAACACCGGGGAGCTGTTTTTT. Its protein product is CASSAGLRANTGELFF. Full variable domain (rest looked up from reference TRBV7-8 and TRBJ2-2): GAGVSQSPRYKVAKRGQDVALRCDPISGHVSLFWYQQALGQGPEFLTYFQNEAQLDKSGLPSDRFFAERPEGSVSTLKIQRTQQEDSAVYLCASSAGLRANTGELFFGEGSRLTVL.

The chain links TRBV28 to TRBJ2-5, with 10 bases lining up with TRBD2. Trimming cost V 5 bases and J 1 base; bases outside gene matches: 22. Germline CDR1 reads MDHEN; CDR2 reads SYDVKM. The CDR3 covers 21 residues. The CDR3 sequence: CASSASWTSGSSINPQETQYF. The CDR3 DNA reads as TGTGCCAGCAGTGCCTCGTGGACTAGCGGTTCTTCCATAAATCCCCAAGAGACCCAGTACTTC.

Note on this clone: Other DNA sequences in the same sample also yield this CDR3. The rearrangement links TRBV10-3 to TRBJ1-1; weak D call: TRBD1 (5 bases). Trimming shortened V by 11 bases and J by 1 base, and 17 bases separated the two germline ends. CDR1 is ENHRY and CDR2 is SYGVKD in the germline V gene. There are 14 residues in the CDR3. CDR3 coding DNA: TGTGCCGCCAGGGTGGGGCAGGGGAACACTGAAGCTTTCTTT. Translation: CAARVGQGNTEAFF.

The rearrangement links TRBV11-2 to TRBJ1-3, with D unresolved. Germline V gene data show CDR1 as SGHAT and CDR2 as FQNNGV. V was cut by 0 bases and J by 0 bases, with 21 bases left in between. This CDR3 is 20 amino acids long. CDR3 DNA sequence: TGTGCCAGCAGCTTAGATGGCCCAGGAATGTACCCCGGCTCTGGAAACACCATATATTTT. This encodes CASSLDGPGMYPGSGNTIYF.

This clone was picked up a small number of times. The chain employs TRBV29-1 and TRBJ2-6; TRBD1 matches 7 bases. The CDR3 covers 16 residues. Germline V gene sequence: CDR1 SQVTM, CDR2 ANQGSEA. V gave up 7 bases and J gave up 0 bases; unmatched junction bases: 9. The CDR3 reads CSAFGTVTSGANVLTF. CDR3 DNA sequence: TGCAGCGCCTTCGGGACAGTGACCTCTGGGGCCAACGTCCTGACTTTC.

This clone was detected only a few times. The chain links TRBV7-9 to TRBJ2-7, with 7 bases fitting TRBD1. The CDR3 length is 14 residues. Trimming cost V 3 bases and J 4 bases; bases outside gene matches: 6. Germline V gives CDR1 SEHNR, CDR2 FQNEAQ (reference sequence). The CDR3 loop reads CASSLRGQQYEQYF. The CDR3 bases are TGTGCCAGCAGCTTGAGGGGACAGCAGTACGAGCAGTACTTC.

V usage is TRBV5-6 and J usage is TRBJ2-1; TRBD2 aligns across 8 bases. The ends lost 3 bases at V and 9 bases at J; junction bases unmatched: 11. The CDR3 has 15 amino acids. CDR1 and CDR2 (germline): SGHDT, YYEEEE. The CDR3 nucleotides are TGTGCCAGCAGCTCCCAGGGAGCGGGAGCCGGTGAGCAGTTCTTC. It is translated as CASSSQGAGAGEQFF.

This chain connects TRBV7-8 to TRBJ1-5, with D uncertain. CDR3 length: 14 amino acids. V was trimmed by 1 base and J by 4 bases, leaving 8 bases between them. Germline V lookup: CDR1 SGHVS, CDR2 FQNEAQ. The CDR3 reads CASSLVGLNQPQHF. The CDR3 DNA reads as TGTGCCAGCAGCTTAGTGGGCCTAAATCAGCCCCAGCATTTT. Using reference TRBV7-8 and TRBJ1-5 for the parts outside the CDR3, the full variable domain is GAGVSQSPRYKVAKRGQDVALRCDPISGHVSLFWYQQALGQGPEFLTYFQNEAQLDKSGLPSDRFFAERPEGSVSTLKIQRTQQEDSAVYLCASSLVGLNQPQHFGDGTRLSIL.

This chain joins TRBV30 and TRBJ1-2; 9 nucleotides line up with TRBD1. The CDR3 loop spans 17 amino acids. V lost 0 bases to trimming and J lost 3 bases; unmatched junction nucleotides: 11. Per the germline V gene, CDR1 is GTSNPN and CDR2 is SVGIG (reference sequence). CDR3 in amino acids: CAWSVYPLQGADYGYTF. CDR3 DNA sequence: TGTGCCTGGAGTGTTTACCCTTTACAGGGGGCTGACTATGGCTACACCTTC.

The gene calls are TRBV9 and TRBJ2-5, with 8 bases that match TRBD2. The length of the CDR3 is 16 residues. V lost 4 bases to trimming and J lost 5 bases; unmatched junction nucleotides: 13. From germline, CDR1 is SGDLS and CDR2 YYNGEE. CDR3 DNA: TGTGCCAGCAGCTCCCAGACCTCTAGCGGGCGCGAGACCCAGTACTTC. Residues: CASSSQTSSGRETQYF.

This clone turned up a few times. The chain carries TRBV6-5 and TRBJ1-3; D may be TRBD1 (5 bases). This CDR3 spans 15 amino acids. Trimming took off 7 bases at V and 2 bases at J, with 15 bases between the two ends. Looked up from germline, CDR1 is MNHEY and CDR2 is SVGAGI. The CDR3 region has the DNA TGTGCCAGCACCCCCGGGGGAAGCACTGGAAACACCATATATTTT. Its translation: CASTPGGSTGNTIYF.

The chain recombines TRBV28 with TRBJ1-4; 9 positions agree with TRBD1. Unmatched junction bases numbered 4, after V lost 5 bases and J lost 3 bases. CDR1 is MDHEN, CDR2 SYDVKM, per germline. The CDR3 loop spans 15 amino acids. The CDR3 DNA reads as TGTGCCAGCAGTACCAGACAGGGGGCTAATGAAAAACTGTTTTTT. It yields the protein CASSTRQGANEKLFF.

The CDR3: CASSLGPDSYTQYF. The CDR3 DNA sequence: TGTGCCAGCAGCTTAGGGCCAGACTCATATACGCAGTATTTT. The gene calls are TRBV7-2 and TRBJ2-3; D unresolved. The CDR3 is 14 residues long. V was clipped by 1 base and J by 7 bases, with 12 bases between them. Germline V gives CDR1 SGHTA, CDR2 FQGNSA.

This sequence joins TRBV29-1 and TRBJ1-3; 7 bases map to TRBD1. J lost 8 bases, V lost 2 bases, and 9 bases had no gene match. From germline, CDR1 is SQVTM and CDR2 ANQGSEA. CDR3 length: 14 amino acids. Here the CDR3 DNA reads TGCAGCGTTGAATTCCGGGACAGTGCATACACCATATATTTT. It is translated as CSVEFRDSAYTIYF.

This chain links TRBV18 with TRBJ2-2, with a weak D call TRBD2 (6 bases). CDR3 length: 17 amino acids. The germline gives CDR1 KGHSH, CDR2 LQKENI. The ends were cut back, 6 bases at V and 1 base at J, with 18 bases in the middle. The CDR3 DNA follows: TGTGCCAGCTCCGAGCAGGCCCAGCGGGTGAACACCGGGGAGCTGTTTTTT. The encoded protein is CASSEQAQRVNTGELFF.

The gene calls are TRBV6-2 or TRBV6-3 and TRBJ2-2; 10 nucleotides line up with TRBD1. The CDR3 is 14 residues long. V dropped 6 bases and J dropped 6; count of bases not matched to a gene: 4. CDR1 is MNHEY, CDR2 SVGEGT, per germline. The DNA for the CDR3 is TGTGCCAGCAGCCGACAGGGGGCGCCCGGGGAGCTGTTTTTT. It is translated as CASSRQGAPGELFF.

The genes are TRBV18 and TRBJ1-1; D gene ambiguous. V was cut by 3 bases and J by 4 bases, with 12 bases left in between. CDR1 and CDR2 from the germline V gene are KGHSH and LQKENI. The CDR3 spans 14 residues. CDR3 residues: CASSPRSAFTEAFF. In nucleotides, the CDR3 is TGTGCCAGCTCACCGAGGTCGGCCTTCACTGAAGCTTTCTTT.

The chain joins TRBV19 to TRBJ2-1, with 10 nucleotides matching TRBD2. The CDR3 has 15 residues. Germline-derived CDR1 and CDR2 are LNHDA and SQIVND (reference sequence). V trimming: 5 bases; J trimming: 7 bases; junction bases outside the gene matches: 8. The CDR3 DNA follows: TGTGCCAGTAGTGCAGCGGGGGGGCCCTGGAATGAGCAGTTCTTC. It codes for CASSAAGGPWNEQFF. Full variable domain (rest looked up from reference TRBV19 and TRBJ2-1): DGGITQSPKYLFRKEGQNVTLSCEQNLNHDAMYWYRQDPGQGLRLIYYSQIVNDFQKGDIAEGYSVSREKKESFPLTVTSAQKNPTAFYLCASSAAGGPWNEQFFGPGTRLTVL.

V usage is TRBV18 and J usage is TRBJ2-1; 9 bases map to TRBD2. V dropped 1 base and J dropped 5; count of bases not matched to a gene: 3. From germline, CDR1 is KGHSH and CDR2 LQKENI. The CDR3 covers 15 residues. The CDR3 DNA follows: TGTGCCAGCTCACCACTATCTAGCGGGGACAATGAGCAGTTCTTC. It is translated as CASSPLSSGDNEQFF.

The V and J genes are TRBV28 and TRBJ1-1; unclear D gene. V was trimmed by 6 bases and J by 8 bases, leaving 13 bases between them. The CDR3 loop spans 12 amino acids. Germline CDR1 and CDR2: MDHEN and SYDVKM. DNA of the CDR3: TGTGCCAGCAGCCCTCCGGGGAGGGAAGCTTTCTTT. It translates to CASSPPGREAFF.

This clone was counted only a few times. The CDR3 DNA reads TGTGCCAGCAGCCATACTAGCGGGATCTCCTACGAGCAGTACTTC. This translates into CASSHTSGISYEQYF. V and J are TRBV4-2 and TRBJ2-7; TRBD2 agrees at 10 bases. With V trimmed by 3 bases and J by 0 bases, 2 bases remained unmatched. Germline values: CDR1 LGHNA, CDR2 YNFKEQ. The CDR3 runs 15 residues.

The CDR3, as DNA: TGTGCCGCACAGGGGGCCTATAATTCACCCCTCCACTTT. This gives the protein CAAQGAYNSPLHF. This chain connects TRBV6-5 to TRBJ1-6; the match to TRBD1 covers 8 bases. The CDR3 totals 13 residues. V dropped 11 bases and J dropped 2; count of bases not matched to a gene: 2. Germline-derived CDR1 and CDR2 are MNHEY and SVGAGI.

Here the CDR3 reads CASSYSDRPSQPQHF. CDR3 sequence (DNA): TGTGCCAGCAGTTACTCGGACAGACCTTCTCAGCCCCAGCATTTT. The V gene is TRBV6-5, the J gene TRBJ1-5, with D tentatively TRBD1 (6 bases). The CDR3 totals 15 residues. The V end lost 0 bases, the J end lost 6 bases, and 12 bases lay between the germline ends. Per germline, CDR1 MNHEY and CDR2 SVGAGI.

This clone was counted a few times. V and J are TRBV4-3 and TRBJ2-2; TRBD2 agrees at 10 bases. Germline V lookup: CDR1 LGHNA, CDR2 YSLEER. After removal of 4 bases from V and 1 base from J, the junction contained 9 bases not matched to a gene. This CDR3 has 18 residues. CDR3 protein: CASSRETGTSVNTGELFF. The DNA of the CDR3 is TGCGCCAGCAGCCGCGAGACAGGGACTAGCGTGAACACCGGGGAGCTGTTTTTT.